The 11 T cell receptor beta chains below come from one sample, sequenced in a study of blood T cell repertoires in COVID-19. Profiled with immunoSEQ multiplex PCR; TCRdb holds only in-frame clones, not every one. The sample consists of approximately 280,000 clones, more than 80% of them appearing once. The sample was peripheral blood. The receptors were sampled from a woman under 40 with COVID-19, enrolled during active disease.

This clone showed up just once. This sequence joins TRBV29-1 and TRBJ2-7, with D hard to call. The CDR3 length is 13 residues. The germline V and J ends were trimmed by 1 base and 5 bases, with 12 bases remaining between them. Germline V CDR1 and CDR2: SQVTM, ANQGSEA. The CDR3 nucleotides are TGCAGCGTTGAAGCGCCCATGAGAGACGAGCAGTACTTC. Amino acid sequence: CSVEAPMRDEQYF.

This chain uses TRBV29-1 with TRBJ1-1, with 7 bases matching TRBD1. From germline, CDR1 is SQVTM and CDR2 ANQGSEA. The V and J ends lost 5 bases and 7 bases, in that order; junction bases with no gene match: 13. This CDR3 has 14 residues. CDR3 sequence (DNA): TGCAGCGTTCCTCGGACAGGCACGGGCTTTGAAGCTTTCTTT. This sequence encodes CSVPRTGTGFEAFF.

The CDR3 sequence is CAWSVRGNLNTEAFF. In nucleotides, the CDR3 is TGTGCCTGGAGTGTTAGGGGAAACCTGAACACTGAAGCTTTCTTT. This chain joins TRBV30 and TRBJ1-1, with D perhaps TRBD1 (5 bases). V lost 0 bases to trimming and J lost 0 bases, with 11 bases between them. Germline CDR1 GTSNPN, CDR2 SVGIG (reference sequence). The CDR3 contains 15 residues.

The rearrangement uses TRBV6-4 and TRBJ2-3; 8 nucleotides line up with TRBD2. The V and J ends lost 6 bases and 1 base, in that order; junction bases with no gene match: 6. CDR1 and CDR2 from the germline V gene are MRHNA and SNTAGT. There are 15 residues in the CDR3. CDR3 sequence (DNA): TGTGCCAGCAGAGCCACTAGCGGACGCACAGATACGCAGTATTTT. It translates to CASRATSGRTDTQYF.

The J gene is TRBJ1-6, the V gene TRBV6-2 or TRBV6-3, with 7 bases matching TRBD1. Trimming removed 0 bases from V and 5 bases from J; junction bases left unmatched: 7. CDR3 length: 17 residues. Germline values: CDR1 MNHEY, CDR2 SVGEGT. The CDR3 reads CASSYSGRQGDNSPLHF. For the CDR3, the DNA is TGTGCCAGCAGTTACTCCGGCAGACAGGGAGATAATTCACCCCTCCACTTT.

This chain connects TRBV28 to TRBJ1-5; 7 nucleotides match TRBD1. V was pared by 8 bases and J by 7 bases, with 5 bases of the junction left unmatched. CDR1 and CDR2 (germline): MDHEN, SYDVKM. This CDR3 spans 12 amino acids. CDR3 in DNA: TGTGCCAGCTGCAGGGGGGACCAGCCCCAGCATTTT. Translating it yields CASCRGDQPQHF.

The rearrangement links TRBV29-1 to TRBJ2-1; TRBD2 agrees at 9 bases. Germline V lookup: CDR1 SQVTM, CDR2 ANQGSEA. The CDR3 is made up of 14 amino acids. The CDR3 region has the DNA TGCAGTGGAAGGGCGGGAGGGCCATACAATGAGCAGTTCTTC. This codes for CSGRAGGPYNEQFF.

This clone appeared once. V is TRBV7-6 and J is TRBJ2-7; no definite D call. The CDR3 runs to 11 residues. With 6 bases removed from V and 4 bases from J, the gap between germline ends came to 7 bases. Germline V gene lookup returns CDR1 SGHVS and CDR2 FNYEAQ. This chain's CDR3 is CASSSKYEQYF. CDR3 nucleotide sequence: TGTGCCAGCAGTAGTAAGTACGAGCAGTACTTC.

V and J are TRBV7-2 and TRBJ2-7; perhaps TRBD2 as D (6 bases). This CDR3 is built from 15 residues. CDR1 SGHTA and CDR2 FQGNSA come from the germline V gene. V was cut by 2 bases and J by 0 bases, with 11 bases left in between. CDR3 sequence reads: CASSLRRERSYEQYF. CDR3 nucleotides: TGTGCCAGCAGCTTACGTCGGGAGCGCTCCTACGAGCAGTACTTC. Drawing the rest from reference TRBV7-2 and TRBJ2-7, the complete variable domain is GAGVSQSPSNKVTEKGKDVELRCDPISGHTALYWYRQSLGQGLEFLIYFQGNSAPDKSGLPSDRFSAERTGGSVSTLTIQRTQQEDSAVYLCASSLRRERSYEQYFGPGTRLTVT.

CDR3 DNA sequence: TGCGCCAGCAGCTCTAGCGGGAGGGCCTTGAACGAGCAGTACTTC. Encoded protein: CASSSSGRALNEQYF. This chain uses TRBV5-1 with TRBJ2-7; 12 bases are shared with TRBD2. With 3 bases clipped from V and 5 bases from J, the junction kept 6 bases outside the gene matches. Germline V lookup: CDR1 SGHRS, CDR2 YFSETQ. This CDR3 has 15 residues.

The chain is built from TRBV27 and TRBJ2-7; 7 nucleotides match TRBD1. The V gene's germline CDR1 is MNHEY and CDR2 SMNVEV (reference sequence). The V gene end was trimmed by 0 bases and the J gene end by 3 bases; junction bases not matched to a gene: 2. The CDR3 spans 14 residues. CDR3 bases: TGTGCCAGCAGTTTATCGGGACAGTACTACGAGCAGTACTTC. Translation: CASSLSGQYYEQYF.